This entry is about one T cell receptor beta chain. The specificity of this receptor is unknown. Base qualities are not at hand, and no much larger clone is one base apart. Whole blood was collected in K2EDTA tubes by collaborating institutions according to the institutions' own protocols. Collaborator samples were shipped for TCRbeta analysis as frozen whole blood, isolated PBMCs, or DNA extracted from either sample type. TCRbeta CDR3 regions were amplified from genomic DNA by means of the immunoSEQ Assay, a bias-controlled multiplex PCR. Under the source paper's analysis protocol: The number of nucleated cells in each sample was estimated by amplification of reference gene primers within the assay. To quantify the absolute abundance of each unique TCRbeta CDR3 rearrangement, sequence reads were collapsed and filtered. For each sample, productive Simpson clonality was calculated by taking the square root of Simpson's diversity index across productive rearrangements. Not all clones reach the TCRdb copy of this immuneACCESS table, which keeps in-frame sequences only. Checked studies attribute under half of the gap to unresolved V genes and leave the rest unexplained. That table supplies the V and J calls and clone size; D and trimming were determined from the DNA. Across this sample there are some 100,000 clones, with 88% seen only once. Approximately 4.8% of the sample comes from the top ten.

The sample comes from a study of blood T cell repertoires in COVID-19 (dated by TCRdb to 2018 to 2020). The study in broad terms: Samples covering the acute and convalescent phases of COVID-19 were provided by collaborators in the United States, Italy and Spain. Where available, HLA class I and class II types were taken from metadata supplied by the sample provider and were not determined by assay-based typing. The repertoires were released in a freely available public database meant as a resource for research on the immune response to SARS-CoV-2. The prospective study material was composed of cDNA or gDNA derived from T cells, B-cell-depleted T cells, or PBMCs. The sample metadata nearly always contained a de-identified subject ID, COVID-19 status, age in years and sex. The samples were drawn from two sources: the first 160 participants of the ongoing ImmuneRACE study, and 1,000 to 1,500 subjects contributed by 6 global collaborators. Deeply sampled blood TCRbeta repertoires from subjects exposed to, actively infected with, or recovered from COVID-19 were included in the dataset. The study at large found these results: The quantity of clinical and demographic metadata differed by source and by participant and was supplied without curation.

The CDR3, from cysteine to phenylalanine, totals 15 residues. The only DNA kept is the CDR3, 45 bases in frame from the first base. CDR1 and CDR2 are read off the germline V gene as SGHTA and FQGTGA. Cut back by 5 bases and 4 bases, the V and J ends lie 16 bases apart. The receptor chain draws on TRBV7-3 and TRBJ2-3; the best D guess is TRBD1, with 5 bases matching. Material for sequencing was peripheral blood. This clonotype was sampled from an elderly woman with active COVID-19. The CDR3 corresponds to CASSTKSQAADTQYF. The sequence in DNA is TGTGCCAGCAGCACAAAGTCACAGGCGGCAGATACGCAGTATTTT.